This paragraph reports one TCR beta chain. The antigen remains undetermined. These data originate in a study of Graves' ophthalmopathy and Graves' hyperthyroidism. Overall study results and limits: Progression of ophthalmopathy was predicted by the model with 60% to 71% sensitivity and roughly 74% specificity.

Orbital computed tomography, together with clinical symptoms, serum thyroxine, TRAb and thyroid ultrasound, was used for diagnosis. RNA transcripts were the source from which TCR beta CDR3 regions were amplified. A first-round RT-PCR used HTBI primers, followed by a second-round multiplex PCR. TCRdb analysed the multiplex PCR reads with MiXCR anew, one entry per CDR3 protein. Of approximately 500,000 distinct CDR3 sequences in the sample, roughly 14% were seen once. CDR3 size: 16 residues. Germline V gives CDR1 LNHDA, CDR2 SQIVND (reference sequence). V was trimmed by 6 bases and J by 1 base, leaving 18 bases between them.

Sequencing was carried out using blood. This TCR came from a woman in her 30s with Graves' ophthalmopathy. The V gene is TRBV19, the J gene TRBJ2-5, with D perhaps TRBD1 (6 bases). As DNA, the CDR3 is TGTGCCAGTAGCAGGGGCCTCATGGGGTCCCAAGAGACCCAGTACTTC. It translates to CASSRGLMGSQETQYF.